This T cell receptor (beta chain) stems from a study of shared clonotypes between healthy human individuals. Overall study findings and caveats: When naive CD4 clonotypes were compared across a few donors, 4% to 6.5% were shared. Richness estimates generally favored naive over memory subsets.

From CD4+ cells came CD45RA+ naive and CD45RA-negative memory subsets. For this clone: Its antigen remains unidentified.

Sequencing was performed with immunoSEQ multiplex PCR; in TCRdb, only in-frame clones are kept and a portion is missing. The profile covers millions of clones, with about 92% appearing a single time and roughly 0.13% taken by the ten largest. Trimming cost V 2 bases and J 5 bases, with 24 bases left between them. The CDR3 sequence is 19 residues long. CDR1 SGHTA and CDR2 FQGNSA come from the germline V gene. The genes are TRBV7-2 and TRBJ2-2; D assignment may be TRBD1 or TRBD2 (6 bases each). The TCR originated in a man between 18 and 29 years old in good health. The sequenced sample consisted of naive CD4+ T cells sorted from blood. Subset of the sample: CD45RA+ positively selected. The CDR3 bases are TGTGCCAGCAGCTTAATCTTGATGTACGGGGGCCACACGACCGGGGAGCTGTTTTTT. Amino acid sequence: CASSLILMYGGHTTGELFF.